The 24 T cell receptor beta chains presented below share a single source sample, sequenced in a study of OX40 agonist ivuxolimab in advanced cancers. Library creation used the immunoSEQ multiplex PCR assay. Drawn from immuneACCESS, this table holds only the in-frame rearrangements with V and J called that TCRdb kept. Clones are partly lost; checked studies trace under half to an unresolved V gene and leave the rest unexplained. This sample holds tens of thousands of clones; 80% to 95% were observed only once. The ten largest account for 13% of the sample. The sequenced sample was CD4+ or CD8+ T cells sorted from blood, obtained in a trial of the OX40 agonist ivuxolimab. These receptors were obtained from an adult with an advanced solid tumor such as melanoma, head and neck, liver or kidney cancer.

The chain uses TRBV7-6 and TRBJ2-1, with 7 bases matching TRBD2. Germline loops: CDR1 SGHVS, CDR2 FNYEAQ. V shed 3 bases, J shed 2 bases, and the junction held 1 base outside the gene matches. This CDR3 is built from 14 residues. This chain's CDR3 is CASSLGGPYNEQFF. DNA of the CDR3: TGTGCCAGCAGCTTGGGAGGGCCCTACAATGAGCAGTTCTTC.

CDR3 DNA sequence: TGTGCCAGCAAGCCCGGGACTAGCGCCTCGGGCAACTCCTACGAGCAGTACTTC. It codes for CASKPGTSASGNSYEQYF. The chain carries TRBV2 and TRBJ2-5, with 10 bases fitting TRBD2. TRBJ2-7 matches the DNA end more closely, so the J call is doubtful. This CDR3 is built from 18 residues. Germline V gene data show CDR1 as SNHLY and CDR2 as FYNNEI.

The chain combines TRBV7-9 with TRBJ2-7; a weak D match, TRBD1 (6 bases). The CDR3 consists of 13 residues. CDR1 and CDR2 from the germline V gene are SEHNR and FQNEAQ (reference sequence). Deletions cut 5 bases from V and 0 bases from J, with 8 bases between. As DNA, the CDR3 is TGTGCCAGCAGCCCGACAGGCTCCTACGAGCAGTACTTC. Its translation: CASSPTGSYEQYF.

V is TRBV20-1 and J is TRBJ1-2; D is undetermined. V was shortened by 7 bases and J by 8 bases, with 14 bases between the two germline ends. Looked up from germline, CDR1 is DFQATT and CDR2 is SNEGSKA (reference sequence). The CDR3 totals 11 residues. In nucleotides, the CDR3 is TGCAGTGGAGGGCAAACGGGAGGCTACACCTTC. Its translation is CSGGQTGGYTF.

This sequence joins TRBV6-5 and TRBJ2-7; 10 bases align to TRBD1. The CDR3 has 14 amino acids. Per germline, CDR1 MNHEY and CDR2 SVGAGI. Trimming cost V 4 bases and J 5 bases; bases outside gene matches: 5. CDR3 DNA: TGTGCCAGCAGTTCAGGACAGGGGGGTAACGAGCAGTACTTC. Its protein product is CASSSGQGGNEQYF.

V and J are TRBV7-3 and TRBJ2-3; D perhaps matches TRBD2 (5 bases). This CDR3 region has 15 residues. Trimming took 5 bases from V and 0 from J, leaving 12 bases between them. The germline CDR1 and CDR2 sequences are SGHTA and FQGTGA. The chain's CDR3 is CASSRTLSSTDTQYF. The CDR3, as DNA: TGTGCCAGCAGCCGGACTCTCAGTAGCACAGATACGCAGTATTTT.

This clone was seen just once. The chain couples TRBV6-5 to TRBJ2-5; D may match TRBD1 or TRBD2 (5 bases each). Trimming removed 7 bases at V and 6 bases at J, with 15 bases between. The CDR3 runs to 13 residues. CDR1 MNHEY and CDR2 SVGAGI come from the germline V gene. CDR3 loop: CASTPLPGQTQYF. The CDR3 DNA follows: TGTGCCAGCACGCCTCTTCCGGGGCAGACCCAGTACTTC.

This rearrangement joins TRBV4-1 to TRBJ2-7; TRBD1 aligns across 9 bases. From germline, CDR1 is MGHRA and CDR2 YSYEKL. V shed 3 bases and J 3 bases; nucleotides not matched to a gene: 6. The CDR3 is 15 amino acids. Here the CDR3 reads CASSHARQGDYEQYF. The CDR3 DNA is TGCGCCAGCAGCCACGCGCGACAGGGGGACTACGAGCAGTACTTC.

The count of this clone is one. The V and J genes are TRBV19 and TRBJ2-7; either TRBD1 or TRBD2 may fit D (5 bases each). Trimming shortened V by 4 bases and J by 7 bases, and 14 bases separated the two germline ends. Germline CDR1 reads LNHDA; CDR2 reads SQIVND (reference sequence). CDR3 length equals 13 residues. As DNA, the CDR3 is TGTGCCAGTAGTACAGGGACCCTACTGGAGCAGTACTTC. This translates into CASSTGTLLEQYF.

This chain links TRBV5-1 with TRBJ2-7; no clear D. The CDR3 is made up of 14 amino acids. V lost 3 bases and J 1 base, leaving 11 bases between the germline ends. Germline lookup yields CDR1 SGHRS and CDR2 YFSETQ. CDR3 sequence reads: CASSWAASSYEQYF. CDR3 DNA: TGCGCCAGCAGCTGGGCGGCCTCATCCTACGAGCAGTACTTC.

The V call is TRBV5-8, the J call TRBJ1-2; tentative D call: TRBD1 (5 bases). The CDR3 is made up of 12 amino acids. V lost 4 bases and J lost 3, with 7 bases in between. The V gene's germline CDR1 is SGHTS and CDR2 YDEGEE. Here the CDR3 reads CASSPTDYGYTF. As DNA, the CDR3 is TGTGCCAGCAGCCCGACAGACTATGGCTACACCTTC.

The J gene is TRBJ2-3, the V gene TRBV30, with 8 bases matching TRBD2. The CDR3 contains 16 residues. Germline V gene sequence: CDR1 GTSNPN, CDR2 SVGIG (reference sequence). V was pared by 6 bases and J by 4 bases, with 15 bases of the junction left unmatched. In nucleotides, the CDR3 is TGTGCCTGCCCACGGGGGAAGCGGGAGCGATCAGATACGCAGTATTTT. Residues: CACPRGKRERSDTQYF. Variable domain in full (rest from reference TRBV30 and TRBJ2-3): SQTIHQWPATLVQPVGSPLSLECTVEGTSNPNLYWYRQAAGRGLQLLFYSVGIGQISSEVPQNLSASRPQDRQFILSSKKLLLSDSGFYLCACPRGKRERSDTQYFGPGTRLTVL.

The V call is TRBV25-1, the J call TRBJ2-7, with 9 bases identical to TRBD1. Looked up from germline, CDR1 is MGHDK and CDR2 is SYGVNS. The CDR3 is 14 residues long. With 6 bases clipped from V and 2 bases from J, the junction kept 5 bases outside the gene matches. The chain's CDR3 is CASSPGTGPYEQYF. In nucleotides, the CDR3 is TGTGCCAGCAGCCCCGGGACAGGGCCCTACGAGCAGTACTTC.

CDR3: CASSLGGLGQAYEQYF. DNA of the CDR3: TGTGCCAGCAGCTTAGGTGGGCTGGGACAGGCCTACGAGCAGTACTTC. The V gene is TRBV11-2, the J gene TRBJ2-7; TRBD1 agrees at 8 bases. Trimming at V came to 1 base and at J to 2 bases, leaving 7 bases not matched to a gene. Germline-derived CDR1 and CDR2 are SGHAT and FQNNGV. The CDR3 covers 16 residues.

The chain recombines TRBV11-2 with TRBJ2-2; 9 bases are shared with TRBD1. CDR1 and CDR2 (germline): SGHAT, FQNNGV. Germline trimming cut 5 bases from V and 0 bases from J; bases unmatched to any gene: 4. This CDR3 has 16 amino acids. This chain's CDR3 is CASSPRQGANTGELFF. CDR3 sequence (DNA): TGTGCCAGCAGCCCTAGACAGGGGGCGAACACCGGGGAGCTGTTTTTT. Using reference TRBV11-2 and TRBJ2-2 for the parts outside the CDR3, the full variable domain is EAGVAQSPRYKIIEKRQSVAFWCNPISGHATLYWYQQILGQGPKLLIQFQNNGVVDDSQLPKDRFSAERLKGVDSTLKIQPAKLEDSAVYLCASSPRQGANTGELFFGEGSRLTVL.

CDR3 DNA: TGTGCCAGCCAGGGGACGAACACCGGGGAGCTGTTTTTT. It translates to CASQGTNTGELFF. The chain uses TRBV7-6 and TRBJ2-2, with a weak D call TRBD1 (6 bases). Germline V gene data show CDR1 as SGHVS and CDR2 as FNYEAQ. The CDR3 spans 13 residues. V shed 8 bases and J shed 0 bases, with 7 bases lying between them. The full variable domain, its missing parts supplied by reference TRBV7-6 and TRBJ2-2, is GAGVSQSPRYKVTKRGQDVALRCDPISGHVSLYWYRQALGQGPEFLTYFNYEAQQDKSGLPNDRFSAERPEGSISTLTIQRTEQRDSAMYRCASQGTNTGELFFGEGSRLTVL.

This chain connects TRBV7-9 to TRBJ2-5; weak D call: TRBD2 (6 bases). This CDR3 contains 13 residues. Trimming shortened V by 5 bases and J by 0 bases, and 7 bases separated the two germline ends. CDR1 is SEHNR and CDR2 is FQNEAQ in the germline V gene (reference sequence). The CDR3 DNA reads TGTGCCAGCAGCCCTAGCGACCAAGAGACCCAGTACTTC. The encoded protein is CASSPSDQETQYF.

This chain connects TRBV7-9 to TRBJ1-5, with D uncertain. CDR1 is SEHNR and CDR2 is FQNEAQ in the germline V gene (reference sequence). This CDR3 region has 14 residues. V gave up 1 base and J gave up 0 bases, with 4 bases separating them. The CDR3 reads CASSLDGSNQPQHF. DNA for the CDR3: TGTGCCAGCAGCTTAGATGGTAGCAATCAGCCCCAGCATTTT. Full variable domain (remainder filled in from reference TRBV7-9 and TRBJ1-5): DTGVSQNPRHKITKRGQNVTFRCDPISEHNRLYWYRQTLGQGPEFLTYFQNEAQLEKSRLLSDRFSAERPKGSFSTLEIQRTEQGDSAMYLCASSLDGSNQPQHFGDGTRLSIL.

The rearrangement links TRBV27 to TRBJ1-5; D uncertain. This CDR3 region has 13 residues. Germline V CDR1 and CDR2: MNHEY, SMNVEV (reference sequence). Trimming took off 3 bases at V and 4 bases at J, with 7 bases between the two ends. The CDR3 region is CASSFAGNQPQHF. The CDR3 region has the DNA TGTGCCAGCAGTTTTGCTGGTAATCAGCCCCAGCATTTT.

The chain employs TRBV11-1 and TRBJ2-7; 8 bases line up with TRBD1. The trim removed 5 bases at V and 7 bases at J, leaving 19 bases unmatched. The CDR3 extends over 17 amino acids. Per the germline V gene, CDR1 is SGHAT and CDR2 is FQDESV (reference sequence). For the CDR3, the DNA is TGTGCCAGCAGCCACGGAGACGGAGCGGACAGGGTAGGGGAGCAGTACTTC. Protein: CASSHGDGADRVGEQYF.

The V and J genes are TRBV6-5 and TRBJ1-2; D remains ambiguous. V was shortened by 2 bases and J by 2 bases, with 9 bases between the two germline ends. Germline-derived CDR1 and CDR2 are MNHEY and SVGAGI. This CDR3 has 14 amino acids. CDR3 in amino acids: CASSYDGKNYGYTF. CDR3 nucleotides: TGTGCCAGCAGTTACGACGGGAAGAACTATGGCTACACCTTC.

The chain recombines TRBV9 with TRBJ2-3; the D gene is possibly TRBD2 (5 bases). V shed 5 bases and J shed 1 base, with 17 bases lying between them. Per germline, CDR1 SGDLS and CDR2 YYNGEE. This CDR3 spans 16 amino acids. CDR3: CASSPFGVAGTDTQYF. The CDR3 DNA reads as TGTGCCAGCAGTCCCTTCGGGGTAGCTGGCACAGATACGCAGTATTTT.

This clone was counted only a few times. CDR3 residues: CASSEIDSNQPQHF. CDR3 sequence (DNA): TGTGCCAGCAGTGAAATCGACAGCAATCAGCCCCAGCATTTT. The genes are TRBV2 and TRBJ1-5; D uncertain. Germline CDR1 reads SNHLY; CDR2 reads FYNNEI. V was pared by 2 bases and J by 1 base, with 6 bases between. The CDR3 is made up of 14 amino acids.

The chain couples TRBV19 to TRBJ1-3; 8 positions match TRBD1. This CDR3 comprises 17 residues. Germline assignment: CDR1 LNHDA and CDR2 SQIVND (reference sequence). Germline trimming cut 5 bases from V and 0 bases from J; bases unmatched to any gene: 9. The DNA of the CDR3 is TGTGCCAGTAGTCTTGGACAGGGAGCTGCCTCTGGAAACACCATATATTTT. Amino acid sequence: CASSLGQGAASGNTIYF.